Shown below are 31 T cell receptor beta chains from a single sample sequenced in a study of blood T cell repertoires in COVID-19. Using immunoSEQ multiplex PCR, the repertoire was profiled, and TCRdb retains in-frame clones only, with some absent. The table records about 190,000 clones, 70% to 90% of them present only once. Input material: peripheral blood. These TCRs come from a woman in her forties who had recovered from COVID-19.

In DNA form, the CDR3 reads TGTGCCAGCAGTTACCGTAGAGGACAGGGGTACACCATATATTTT. It specifies CASSYRRGQGYTIYF. This sequence joins TRBV6-6 and TRBJ1-3, with TRBD1 identical over 9 bases. V shed 2 bases and J 8 bases; nucleotides not matched to a gene: 7. Germline CDR1 MNHNY, CDR2 SVGAGI (reference sequence). The CDR3 spans 15 residues.

V and J are TRBV6-1 and TRBJ2-2; tentative D call: TRBD1 (5 bases). V was shortened by 0 bases and J by 4 bases, with 12 bases between the two germline ends. The CDR3 spans 16 residues. CDR1 is MNHNS, CDR2 SASEGT, per germline. The CDR3 sequence is CASSEAIGVFTGELFF. For the CDR3, the DNA is TGTGCCAGCAGTGAAGCGATAGGGGTGTTCACCGGGGAGCTGTTTTTT.

The rearrangement joins TRBV7-3 to TRBJ1-1; possibly TRBD1 for D (5 bases). Germline V gene lookup returns CDR1 SGHTA and CDR2 FQGTGA. This CDR3 has 13 residues. The germline V and J ends were trimmed by 3 bases and 7 bases, with 12 bases remaining between them. The CDR3 is CASSFQGSIEAFF. CDR3 DNA sequence: TGTGCCAGCAGCTTTCAGGGATCGATTGAAGCTTTCTTT.

The rearrangement joins TRBV4-2 to TRBJ2-1; 7 bases match TRBD1. The CDR3 loop spans 16 amino acids. V lost 0 bases, J lost 0 bases, and 2 bases stayed unmatched. In germline, CDR1 is LGHNA, CDR2 YNFKEQ. CDR3 DNA: TGTGCCAGCAGCCAAGAAGGGACAGCCTCCTACAATGAGCAGTTCTTC. It encodes CASSQEGTASYNEQFF.

This chain joins TRBV3-1 (or the pseudogene TRBV3-2) and TRBJ2-3; the D gene is possibly TRBD2 (6 bases). This CDR3 region has 13 residues. Germline CDR1 and CDR2: LGHDT and YNNKEL (reference sequence). Between the trimmed V and J ends, which lost 8 bases and 2 bases, there was a span of 11 bases. In DNA form, the CDR3 reads TGTGCCAGCCGGGGACTCACCACAGATACGCAGTATTTT. Its protein product is CASRGLTTDTQYF.

The chain couples TRBV6-6 to TRBJ2-7; TRBD2 might be the D (6 bases). The CDR3 is 16 residues long. Trimming cost V 0 bases and J 6 bases, with 18 bases left between them. Germline V CDR1 and CDR2: MNHNY, SVGAGI (reference sequence). Here the CDR3 DNA reads TGTGCCAGCAGTTACTCGAGTACGGGGGAATGGGGCGAGCAGTACTTC. Its translation: CASSYSSTGEWGEQYF.

The chain recombines TRBV27 with TRBJ1-2, with D hard to call. Trimming cost V 4 bases and J 4 bases, with 10 bases left between them. Per germline, CDR1 MNHEY and CDR2 SMNVEV (reference sequence). The CDR3 contains 13 residues. The CDR3 DNA follows: TGTGCCAGCAGTTCAAAGCCTCTCTATGGCTACACCTTC. Its protein is CASSSKPLYGYTF.

The V call is TRBV5-6, the J call TRBJ1-6; tentatively, D is TRBD1 (5 bases). Germline CDR1 reads SGHDT; CDR2 reads YYEEEE. The CDR3 totals 16 residues. V lost 0 bases and J 0 bases, leaving 7 bases between the germline ends. The CDR3 coding sequence is TGTGCCAGCAGCTTGGCCGGGGGCTCCTATAATTCACCCCTCCACTTT. Translation: CASSLAGGSYNSPLHF.

V is TRBV9 and J is TRBJ1-6; 10 nucleotides line up with TRBD1. Germline lookup yields CDR1 SGDLS and CDR2 YYNGEE. The CDR3 runs to 15 residues. The J segment lost 6 bases and the V segment lost 0 bases, leaving 0 bases of the junction unmatched. The CDR3 DNA is TGTGCCAGCAGCGTAGGGGACAGGGGTAATTCACCCCTCCACTTT. It is translated as CASSVGDRGNSPLHF.

A note on this clone: The junction and the germline gene differ at one end; a read error may be behind it. The chain joins TRBV5-6 to TRBJ2-7, with D tentatively TRBD1 (6 bases). This CDR3 is built from 16 residues. CDR1 and CDR2 (germline): SGHDT, YYEEEE. CDR3 sequence: CASSPPPGQGSHEQYF. In DNA, the CDR3 is TGTGCCAGCAGCCCCCCTCCGGGACAAGGCTCCCACGAGCAGTACTTC.

This chain joins TRBV6-1 and TRBJ2-7; 9 nucleotides agree with TRBD1. Germline V gives CDR1 MNHNS, CDR2 SASEGT. After removal of 7 bases from V and 1 base from J, the junction contained 5 bases not matched to a gene. The CDR3 length is 14 residues. CDR3 amino acids: CASKTGTGSYEQYF. The CDR3 bases are TGTGCCAGCAAGACCGGGACAGGGTCCTACGAGCAGTACTTC.

This clone was seen once. This chain connects TRBV4-1 to TRBJ1-4; D unclear. The CDR3 extends over 15 amino acids. The V end was cut by 0 bases, the J end by 6 bases, with 11 bases between. CDR1 and CDR2 (germline): MGHRA, YSYEKL. The CDR3 nucleotides are TGCGCCAGCAGCCAAGATTATGTGTTAGATGAAAAACTGTTTTTT. It is translated as CASSQDYVLDEKLFF.

The gene calls are TRBV9 and TRBJ1-1, with D maybe TRBD1 (6 bases). V lost 4 bases and J 1 base, leaving 14 bases between the germline ends. The germline CDR1 and CDR2 sequences are SGDLS and YYNGEE. This CDR3 has 15 amino acids. CDR3 coding DNA: TGTGCCAGCAGCACCCTGGGACAACCGAACACTGAAGCTTTCTTT. This gives the protein CASSTLGQPNTEAFF.

This clone was recorded a few times. This chain connects TRBV30 to TRBJ1-6, with D perhaps TRBD1 (5 bases). Trimming took 0 bases from V and 7 from J, leaving 10 bases between them. The CDR3 consists of 14 residues. In germline, CDR1 is GTSNPN, CDR2 SVGIG (reference sequence). CDR3 sequence: CAWSVGQENSPLHF. In DNA, the CDR3 is TGTGCCTGGAGTGTAGGACAAGAAAATTCACCCCTCCACTTT.

The chain has TRBV10-3 and TRBJ2-1; 12 bases line up with TRBD2. There are 14 residues in the CDR3. Trimming removed 9 bases from V and 6 bases from J; junction bases left unmatched: 6. The germline CDR1 and CDR2 sequences are ENHRY and SYGVKD. For the CDR3, the DNA is TGTGCCATACGGACTAGCGGGGCGTCCAATGAGCAGTTCTTC. This sequence encodes CAIRTSGASNEQFF.

Only a few counts were recorded for this clone. This chain links TRBV18 with TRBJ1-4; D is uncertain. The V end was cut by 1 base, the J end by 5 bases, with 8 bases between. The germline gives CDR1 KGHSH, CDR2 LQKENI. The length of the CDR3 is 14 residues. CDR3 sequence reads: CASSPLSGNEKLFF. The CDR3 nucleotides read TGTGCCAGCTCACCACTCTCAGGAAATGAAAAACTGTTTTTT.

The chain has TRBV4-3 and TRBJ2-1; 9 bases line up with TRBD1. Germline-derived CDR1 and CDR2 are LGHNA and YSLEER. The V segment lost 1 base and the J segment 2 bases; nucleotides outside the gene matches: 3. The CDR3 totals 16 residues. CDR3 coding DNA: TGCGCCAGCAGCCAAGTTAGGACAGGGGCCTACAATGAGCAGTTCTTC. Translation: CASSQVRTGAYNEQFF.

The chain combines TRBV9 with TRBJ2-5; maybe TRBD2 (5 bases). The CDR3 is made up of 14 amino acids. Germline values: CDR1 SGDLS, CDR2 YYNGEE. Trimming took 2 bases from V and 2 from J, leaving 10 bases between them. The CDR3 nucleotides read TGTGCCAGCAGCGTGGGCGGGTGGCAAGAGACCCAGTACTTC. Translating it yields CASSVGGWQETQYF. Full variable domain (missing parts from reference TRBV9 and TRBJ2-5): DSGVTQTPKHLITATGQRVTLRCSPRSGDLSVYWYQQSLDQGLQFLIQYYNGEERAKGNILERFSAQQFPDLHSELNLSSLELGDSALYFCASSVGGWQETQYFGPGTRLLVL.

The V gene is TRBV6-5, the J gene TRBJ1-3, with TRBD1 as a possible D gene (6 bases). V lost 6 bases, J lost 0 bases, and 12 bases lay in between. The CDR3 is made up of 15 amino acids. Per germline, CDR1 MNHEY and CDR2 SVGAGI. CDR3 DNA: TGTGCCAGCAGAGACGCAGGGGCCTCTGGAAACACCATATATTTT. Amino acid sequence: CASRDAGASGNTIYF.

The rearrangement joins TRBV27 to TRBJ1-2; D unclear. Trimming cost V 5 bases and J 4 bases, with 14 bases left between them. This CDR3 contains 14 residues. Germline values: CDR1 MNHEY, CDR2 SMNVEV (reference sequence). CDR3 in DNA: TGTGCCAGCAGTGTAAGACCCCGGAGCTATGGCTACACCTTC. This sequence encodes CASSVRPRSYGYTF.

The chain combines TRBV19 with TRBJ1-4; 7 bases are shared with TRBD1. The V and J ends lost 4 bases and 5 bases, in that order; junction bases with no gene match: 7. This CDR3 has 15 residues. The germline gives CDR1 LNHDA, CDR2 SQIVND (reference sequence). This chain's CDR3 is CASSRQGELNEKLFF. Here the CDR3 DNA reads TGTGCCAGTAGTAGACAGGGAGAACTAAATGAAAAACTGTTTTTT.

The chain employs TRBV28 and TRBJ2-3; TRBD2 matches 8 bases. The CDR3 consists of 17 residues. J gave up 0 bases and V 3 bases, and 8 bases lay outside the gene matches. In germline, CDR1 is MDHEN, CDR2 SYDVKM. CDR3 loop: CASSFLAGSSSTDTQYF. Here the CDR3 DNA reads TGTGCCAGCAGTTTTTTAGCGGGGTCTTCTAGCACAGATACGCAGTATTTT.

V usage is TRBV6-5 and J usage is TRBJ2-7; TRBD2 matches 8 bases. The CDR3 spans 14 residues. V shed 5 bases, J shed 2 bases, and the junction held 5 bases outside the gene matches. CDR1 MNHEY and CDR2 SVGAGI come from the germline V gene. The DNA for the CDR3 is TGTGCCAGCAGTATGCGGGAGGCCCCCTACGAGCAGTACTTC. Translated: CASSMREAPYEQYF.

The CDR3 sequence: CASSLGQGNYGYTF. CDR3 in DNA: TGTGCCAGCAGTTTGGGGCAGGGTAACTATGGCTACACCTTC. This sequence joins TRBV28 and TRBJ1-2, with D perhaps matching TRBD1 (5 bases). In germline, CDR1 is MDHEN, CDR2 SYDVKM. CDR3 length equals 14 residues. With 3 bases removed from V and 1 base from J, the gap between germline ends came to 9 bases.

The chain uses TRBV4-1 and TRBJ2-1, with TRBD2 matching 10 bases. The germline CDR1 and CDR2 sequences are MGHRA and YSYEKL. With V trimmed by 0 bases and J by 6 bases, 8 bases remained unmatched. This CDR3 region has 17 residues. The chain's CDR3 is CASSQDLVLAGANEQFF. The CDR3 region has the DNA TGCGCCAGCAGCCAAGATCTAGTCCTAGCGGGAGCCAATGAGCAGTTCTTC.

V usage is TRBV10-3 and J usage is TRBJ1-1; tentatively, D is TRBD1 (6 bases). This CDR3 contains 11 residues. Germline CDR1 and CDR2: ENHRY and SYGVKD. The V and J ends lost 6 bases and 8 bases respectively, with 10 bases between them. CDR3 nucleotide sequence: TGTGCCATCAGCGCCGGGACAGAAGCTTTCTTT. This codes for CAISAGTEAFF.

The J gene is TRBJ2-3, the V gene TRBV9, with D perhaps matching TRBD2 (5 bases). This CDR3 spans 13 amino acids. The ends were cut back, 6 bases at V and 8 bases at J, with 16 bases in the middle. Germline V gives CDR1 SGDLS, CDR2 YYNGEE. The CDR3 region has the DNA TGTGCCAGCAAGACCGGACGGGAAGGTACGCAGTATTTT. Translation gives CASKTGREGTQYF.

V usage is TRBV18 and J usage is TRBJ1-3, with a possible D match to TRBD1 (6 bases). This CDR3 has 16 amino acids. Trimming removed 5 bases at V and 0 bases at J, with 14 bases between. From germline, CDR1 is KGHSH and CDR2 LQKENI. The CDR3 loop reads CASSSEQGGSGNTIYF. In nucleotides, the CDR3 is TGTGCCAGCTCATCCGAACAGGGTGGCTCTGGAAACACCATATATTTT.

This clone showed up just a few times. The gene calls are TRBV28 and TRBJ1-1; no reliable D call. The CDR3 runs 16 residues. Germline V lookup: CDR1 MDHEN, CDR2 SYDVKM. Trimming shortened V by 6 bases and J by 2 bases, and 19 bases separated the two germline ends. The DNA of the CDR3 is TGTGCCAGCAGCCGGTCACTCGGGATGCGCAACACTGAAGCTTTCTTT. Its protein is CASSRSLGMRNTEAFF.

This clone occurred once. V usage is TRBV19 and J usage is TRBJ1-1; TRBD1 is a possible D gene (6 bases). This CDR3 spans 16 amino acids. The ends were cut back, 6 bases at V and 1 base at J, with 18 bases in the middle. Germline values: CDR1 LNHDA, CDR2 SQIVND (reference sequence). The CDR3 coding sequence is TGTGCCAGTAGGACGCGCCTGGGACAAGCGAACACTGAAGCTTTCTTT. Residues: CASRTRLGQANTEAFF.

V gene TRBV10-3 combines with J gene TRBJ2-5; TRBD1 is a possible D gene (6 bases). This CDR3 contains 15 residues. V was cut by 6 bases and J by 2 bases, with 16 bases left in between. CDR1 is ENHRY, CDR2 SYGVKD, per germline. CDR3 DNA sequence: TGTGCCATCAGGGGTGGGGGACAAACTCAAGAGACCCAGTACTTC. It is translated as CAIRGGGQTQETQYF.